This TCR beta chain appears in the sequencing data of a study of shared clonotypes between healthy human individuals. Overall study results and limits: Estimated richness was generally greater in naive than memory subsets.

In the case of this clone: Its antigen is unknown.

The test was conducted at deep level. Using about 220 ng DNA, tens of thousands of T cell genomes, the sorted-subset replicate PCRs were run. The method was immunoSEQ multiplex PCR; TCRdb's version includes in-frame clones alone and lacks a portion of them. Here the sample spans more than 2,000,000 clones, 90% to 95% being singletons. This CDR3 is built from 15 residues. Germline V gene data show CDR1 as SGHRS and CDR2 as YFSETQ. V dropped 5 bases and J dropped 10; count of bases not matched to a gene: 13. The receptor was derived from a man between 18 and 35 years old in good health. Some clones in this sample may be carry-over from other donors' samples. Sequenced sample: naive CD4+ T cells from PBMCs. Noted subset: CD45RA+ positively selected. The J gene is TRBJ1-3, the V gene TRBV5-1, with TRBD1 matching over 9 bases. CDR3 loop: CASRPYGDRAGTIYF. The DNA for the CDR3 is TGCGCCAGCAGACCCTATGGGGACAGGGCGGGGACCATATATTTT. Based on the CDR3 plus reference TRBV5-1 and TRBJ1-3, the full variable domain is KAGVTQTPRYLIKTRGQQVTLSCSPISGHRSVSWYQQTPGQGLQFLFEYFSETQRNKGNFPGRFSGRQFSNSRSEMNVSTLELGDSALYLCASRPYGDRAGTIYFGEGSWLTVV.